This T cell receptor beta chain originates from a study of regulatory T cells in long-lasting Graves disease. The V and J ends lost 3 bases and 0 bases respectively, with 2 bases between them. Germline CDR1 and CDR2: SGHVS and FNYEAQ. CDR3 size: 13 residues. Findings and caveats of the study: Those with persistent Graves' had less TCR diversity than newly diagnosed patients. When disease was persistent, TRBV28, TRBJ1-2 and TRBJ2-5 were the favored segments.

The time point here: newly diagnosed GD, antithyroid drugs for less than 3 months. The TCR library used RNA extracted from PBMCs. Construction of TCR beta libraries relied on iRepertoire HTBI primers and on Arm-PCR targeting CDR3 regions. Via MiXCR, TCRdb re-called the multiplex PCR reads, giving one row per CDR3 protein. The data contain under 800,000 distinct CDR3 sequences, around 17% of them singletons. This clonotype turned up a few times. Its antigen is unidentified. The CDR3 does not close with the conserved phenylalanine or tryptophan, likely indicating a read error. These records were also assigned to another study, of T cells in Graves' hyperthyroidism and ophthalmopathy. That report notes: The study excluded patients with uncontrolled infection, other autoimmune disease, pregnancy or lactation.

This TCR derives from a woman aged 25-40 years with Graves disease. The sequences come from peripheral blood mononuclear cells (PBMCs), collected at new diagnosis, from a patient treated with antithyroid drugs. The chain has TRBV7-6 and TRBJ1-4; no clear D gene. The CDR3 coding sequence is TGTGCCAGCAGCTTTGCAACTAATGAAAAACTGTTTCTT. This encodes CASSFATNEKLFL.